Following are 31 T cell receptor beta chains from one sample sequenced in a study of blood T cell repertoires in COVID-19 (dated by TCRdb to about 2020). The library was prepared using the immunoSEQ multiplex PCR assay. Sourced from immuneACCESS, this table was stored by TCRdb with only in-frame sequences that have V and J called. A share of the clones is absent; for the studies checked, an unresolved V gene accounts for under half, and the remainder has no known explanation. This sample has about 61,000 clones in its table, and 60% to 80% of those were observed once. The ten largest clones capture about 22% of the sample. Source material: peripheral blood. These receptor sequences come from a man of 80 years or more with active or convalescent COVID-19.

J is TRBJ1-5 and V is TRBV7-2; tentatively, D is TRBD1 (5 bases). In germline, CDR1 is SGHTA, CDR2 FQGNSA. Trimming shortened V by 1 base and J by 10 bases, and 11 bases separated the two germline ends. CDR3 length: 13 amino acids. CDR3 DNA sequence: TGTGCCAGCAGCTTAGATGAGCAGGGTCCCCAGCATTTT. Its protein product is CASSLDEQGPQHF.

The rearrangement links TRBV5-1 to TRBJ2-7; 7 nucleotides align to TRBD2. The CDR3 contains 14 residues. The V gene's germline CDR1 is SGHRS and CDR2 YFSETQ. The V gene end was trimmed by 5 bases and the J gene end by 4 bases; junction bases not matched to a gene: 9. The CDR3 spells CASRSGLVAYEQYF. The CDR3 DNA reads as TGCGCCAGCAGGTCCGGACTAGTTGCATACGAGCAGTACTTC.

The V call is TRBV4-1, the J call TRBJ2-4, with 8 bases that match TRBD1. The V segment lost 3 bases and the J segment 8 bases; nucleotides outside the gene matches: 9. Germline-derived CDR1 and CDR2 are MGHRA and YSYEKL. The CDR3 spans 15 residues. CDR3 DNA sequence: TGCGCCAGCAGCCACCCGGACAGGGCGTTCGACATTCAGTACTTC. This encodes CASSHPDRAFDIQYF.

The genes are TRBV12-5 and TRBJ1-1; D possibly corresponds to TRBD1 (5 bases). CDR1 and CDR2 (germline): LGHNT, FRNRAP. Deletions cut 9 bases from V and 0 bases from J, with 20 bases between. The CDR3 is 16 amino acids. The CDR3 DNA sequence: TGTGCTAGCGACTTTGGGGTTGGGGGGTTGAACACTGAAGCTTTCTTT. This gives the protein CASDFGVGGLNTEAFF. Full variable domain (remainder filled in from reference TRBV12-5 and TRBJ1-1): DARVTQTPRHKVTEMGQEVTMRCQPILGHNTVFWYRQTMMQGLELLAYFRNRAPLDDSGMPKDRFSAEMPDATLATLKIQPSEPRDSAVYFCASDFGVGGLNTEAFFGQGTRLTVV.

The chain employs TRBV27 and TRBJ2-2; possibly TRBD2 for D (5 bases). CDR1 MNHEY and CDR2 SMNVEV come from the germline V gene (reference sequence). The CDR3 is 16 residues long. V was clipped by 8 bases and J by 7 bases, with 23 bases between them. The CDR3 DNA reads TGTGCCAGCTCGCTTGGGGAGCTGAACCCCAACGGGGAGCTGTTTTTT. Translating gives CASSLGELNPNGELFF.

This clone has only one observation. The V and J genes are TRBV10-3 and TRBJ2-7; a weak D match, TRBD1 (5 bases). CDR1 is ENHRY and CDR2 is SYGVKD in the germline V gene. The CDR3 runs 13 residues. Trimming shortened V by 5 bases and J by 2 bases, and 10 bases separated the two germline ends. The CDR3 here is CAISPGQAYEQYF. CDR3 DNA sequence: TGTGCCATCAGTCCCGGACAAGCCTACGAGCAGTACTTC.

This clone was seen a handful of times. The DNA of the CDR3 is TGTGCCAGCAGTTTAGATACGGGTCTGACCAAAAACATTCAGTACTTC. Translation gives CASSLDTGLTKNIQYF. This chain connects TRBV28 to TRBJ2-4; unclear D gene. The V end lost 2 bases, the J end lost 2 bases, and 13 bases lay between the germline ends. Germline CDR1 reads MDHEN; CDR2 reads SYDVKM. The CDR3 is 16 residues long. Together with reference TRBV28 and TRBJ2-4, the CDR3 gives the full variable domain: DVKVTQSSRYLVKRTGEKVFLECVQDMDHENMFWYRQDPGLGLRLIYFSYDVKMKEKGDIPEGYSVSREKKERFSLILESASTNQTSMYLCASSLDTGLTKNIQYFGAGTRLSVL.

CDR3 region: CASSMPSLAGVYNEQFF. The CDR3 DNA follows: TGTGCCAGTAGTATGCCCTCCCTAGCGGGAGTTTACAATGAGCAGTTCTTC. The chain links TRBV19 to TRBJ2-1, with TRBD2 matching over 10 bases. J gave up 4 bases and V 3 bases, and 9 bases lay outside the gene matches. The CDR3 covers 17 residues. The germline V gene has CDR1 LNHDA and CDR2 SQIVND (reference sequence).

The chain links TRBV11-2 to TRBJ2-3; 11 nucleotides line up with TRBD2. Germline CDR1 SGHAT, CDR2 FQNNGV. V gave up 5 bases and J gave up 0 bases; unmatched junction bases: 7. The CDR3 loop spans 17 amino acids. CDR3 sequence (DNA): TGTGCCAGCAGCAGAGGGACTAGCGGTACTAGCACAGATACGCAGTATTTT. Its protein product is CASSRGTSGTSTDTQYF.

The J gene is TRBJ2-4, the V gene TRBV30; D might be TRBD1 (6 bases). From germline, CDR1 is GTSNPN and CDR2 SVGIG (reference sequence). The CDR3 consists of 14 residues. V lost 5 bases, J lost 0 bases, and 11 bases lay in between. The CDR3, as DNA: TGTGCCTGGGGTGGACAGCTAGCCAAAAACATTCAGTACTTC. Translating gives CAWGGQLAKNIQYF.

This sequence joins TRBV6-2 or TRBV6-3 and TRBJ2-3; TRBD2 matches at 7 bases. The germline V gene has CDR1 MNHEY and CDR2 SVGEGT. The V segment lost 4 bases and the J segment 1 base; nucleotides outside the gene matches: 11. The length of the CDR3 is 17 residues. CDR3 nucleotides: TGTGCCAGCAGTTCGTTGAGAAGCGGGAAACGCACAGATACGCAGTATTTT. It encodes CASSSLRSGKRTDTQYF.

The genes are TRBV7-9 and TRBJ1-3; 8 nucleotides agree with TRBD1. The germline gives CDR1 SEHNR, CDR2 FQNEAQ (reference sequence). J lost 1 base, V lost 8 bases, and 4 bases had no gene match. This CDR3 has 14 amino acids. In nucleotides, the CDR3 is TGTGCCAGCGTTCAGGGGGCATCTGGAAACACCATATATTTT. Its translation: CASVQGASGNTIYF. Complete variable domain (other parts from reference TRBV7-9 and TRBJ1-3): DTGVSQNPRHKITKRGQNVTFRCDPISEHNRLYWYRQTLGQGPEFLTYFQNEAQLEKSRLLSDRFSAERPKGSFSTLEIQRTEQGDSAMYLCASVQGASGNTIYFGEGSWLTVV.

The rearrangement uses TRBV3-1 (or the pseudogene TRBV3-2) and TRBJ2-1, with 7 bases identical to TRBD2. The germline V gene has CDR1 LGHDT and CDR2 YNNKEL (reference sequence). Trimming cost V 3 bases and J 7 bases; bases outside gene matches: 15. CDR3 length: 17 amino acids. The chain's CDR3 is CASSQMDGLGSGNEQFF. The CDR3 DNA reads TGTGCCAGCAGCCAGATGGATGGACTAGGGAGCGGGAATGAGCAGTTCTTC.

This clone was picked up a small number of times. The chain links TRBV27 to TRBJ2-5, with D perhaps TRBD2 (6 bases). Germline V gene data show CDR1 as MNHEY and CDR2 as SMNVEV (reference sequence). CDR3 size: 14 residues. The V and J ends lost 11 bases and 10 bases respectively, with 26 bases between them. Here the CDR3 reads CAAGARGSHLGQYF. Written as DNA, the CDR3 is TGTGCCGCAGGAGCCCGGGGGTCCCATCTGGGCCAGTACTTC.

The genes are TRBV6-2 or TRBV6-3 and TRBJ1-2; D is unresolved. The CDR3 runs 13 residues. The germline gives CDR1 MNHEY, CDR2 SVGEGT. Trimming cost V 2 bases and J 8 bases, with 12 bases left between them. CDR3 sequence: CASSYDRWAGYTF. The CDR3 nucleotides are TGTGCCAGCAGTTACGACCGCTGGGCCGGCTACACCTTC.

This rearrangement joins TRBV6-5 to TRBJ1-1; the match to TRBD1 covers 7 bases. The germline gives CDR1 MNHEY, CDR2 SVGAGI. The CDR3 is made up of 15 amino acids. The V and J ends lost 5 bases and 1 base, in that order; junction bases with no gene match: 7. The CDR3 region is CASSTTGARNTEAFF. The CDR3, as DNA: TGTGCCAGCAGTACAACAGGGGCGCGGAACACTGAAGCTTTCTTT.

This chain's CDR3 is CSVAQDRDEKLFF. Here the CDR3 DNA reads TGCAGCGTTGCTCAGGACAGGGATGAAAAACTGTTTTTT. This rearrangement joins TRBV29-1 to TRBJ1-4; 8 bases are shared with TRBD1. V dropped 4 bases and J dropped 6; count of bases not matched to a gene: 4. This CDR3 has 13 amino acids. The germline CDR1 and CDR2 sequences are SQVTM and ANQGSEA.

The table lists this clone with a count of one. The chain carries TRBV6-1 and TRBJ2-7; TRBD1 is a possible D gene (6 bases). CDR3 length equals 14 residues. CDR1 MNHNS and CDR2 SASEGT come from the germline V gene. V was cut by 3 bases and J by 0 bases, with 9 bases left in between. In nucleotides, the CDR3 is TGTGCCAGCAGTGAGCAGGACAGCTCCTACGAGCAGTACTTC. This translates into CASSEQDSSYEQYF.

V is TRBV5-1 and J is TRBJ2-5, with 11 bases fitting TRBD1. Trimming removed 6 bases from V and 0 bases from J; junction bases left unmatched: 7. Germline-derived CDR1 and CDR2 are SGHRS and YFSETQ. The CDR3 length is 16 residues. In DNA, the CDR3 is TGCGCCAGCACTCCCGGGACAGGGGGGTACCAAGAGACCCAGTACTTC. Residues: CASTPGTGGYQETQYF. The whole variable domain, remainder taken from reference TRBV5-1 and TRBJ2-5, is KAGVTQTPRYLIKTRGQQVTLSCSPISGHRSVSWYQQTPGQGLQFLFEYFSETQRNKGNFPGRFSGRQFSNSRSEMNVSTLELGDSALYLCASTPGTGGYQETQYFGPGTRLLVL.

The J gene is TRBJ1-1, the V gene TRBV21-1; the D segment call TRBD1 is taken from the table without a DNA check. TRBV21-1 is noted as a pseudogene. The CDR3 is 19 amino acids. The CDR3 region has the DNA TGTGCCAGCAGCAATCAGGGCCGATTCCCCGGACAGGGAGGAACTGAAGCTTTCTTT. Its translation is CASSNQGRFPGQGGTEAFF.

The chain couples TRBV2 to TRBJ2-2; 7 positions match TRBD2. Trimming removed 7 bases from V and 6 bases from J; junction bases left unmatched: 11. This CDR3 contains 15 residues. CDR1 is SNHLY and CDR2 is FYNNEI in the germline V gene. The CDR3 spells CASIGGGGPSGELFF. CDR3 nucleotide sequence: TGTGCCAGCATCGGTGGGGGAGGGCCGTCCGGGGAGCTGTTTTTT.

The chain is built from TRBV20-1 and TRBJ2-1; the match to TRBD2 covers 11 bases. J was trimmed by 4 bases and V by 3 bases; bases with no gene match: 5. There are 15 residues in the CDR3. Germline V lookup: CDR1 DFQATT, CDR2 SNEGSKA (reference sequence). The CDR3 loop is CSASGLAGGYNEQFF. The CDR3 DNA reads TGCAGTGCTAGTGGGCTAGCGGGAGGTTACAATGAGCAGTTCTTC.

This clone was counted between two and nine times. This specimen includes other DNA sequences encoding the same CDR3. The chain links TRBV3-1 (or the pseudogene TRBV3-2) to TRBJ1-2, with 7 bases fitting TRBD1. Germline V gives CDR1 LGHDT, CDR2 YNNKEL (reference sequence). CDR3 length: 12 amino acids. Unmatched junction bases numbered 5, after V lost 8 bases and J lost 5 bases. The CDR3 protein is CASGRGNYGYTF. For the CDR3, the DNA is TGTGCCAGCGGCAGGGGGAATTATGGCTACACCTTC.

J is TRBJ1-5 and V is TRBV10-3; 10 bases align to TRBD1. This CDR3 contains 14 residues. CDR1 ENHRY and CDR2 SYGVKD come from the germline V gene. With V trimmed by 10 bases and J by 6 bases, 9 bases remained unmatched. The CDR3 DNA reads TGTGCCAGTCGTGGGACAGGGGAATCTCAGCCCCAGCATTTT. Residues: CASRGTGESQPQHF.

J is TRBJ1-1 and V is TRBV6-4; possible D gene TRBD1, 5 bases. V lost 0 bases and J 4 bases, leaving 9 bases between the germline ends. The germline V gene has CDR1 MRHNA and CDR2 SNTAGT. CDR3 length: 14 amino acids. The CDR3 bases are TGTGCCAGCAGTGACTCGGGGGGTACCACTGAAGCTTTCTTT. Translating gives CASSDSGGTTEAFF.

The chain carries TRBV2 and TRBJ1-3; no clear D. The CDR3 contains 14 residues. The germline gives CDR1 SNHLY, CDR2 FYNNEI. V was pared by 4 bases and J by 0 bases, with 7 bases between. CDR3 coding DNA: TGTGCCAGCAGTGCAGGCCGCTCTGGAAACACCATATATTTT. Translating it yields CASSAGRSGNTIYF.

The chain recombines TRBV30 with TRBJ2-1, with 14 bases fitting TRBD2. This CDR3 comprises 16 residues. Trimming took 1 base from V and 9 from J; bases not matched to a gene: 8. The germline CDR1 and CDR2 sequences are GTSNPN and SVGIG (reference sequence). The CDR3 spells CAWSEGTSGSLGEQFF. DNA for the CDR3: TGTGCCTGGAGTGAAGGGACTAGCGGGAGCCTGGGTGAGCAGTTCTTC. The full variable domain, rest sourced from reference TRBV30 and TRBJ2-1, is SQTIHQWPATLVQPVGSPLSLECTVEGTSNPNLYWYRQAAGRGLQLLFYSVGIGQISSEVPQNLSASRPQDRQFILSSKKLLLSDSGFYLCAWSEGTSGSLGEQFFGPGTRLTVL.

This clone was seen just once. J is TRBJ2-7 and V is TRBV3-1 (or the pseudogene TRBV3-2); 7 bases align to TRBD2. This CDR3 has 15 amino acids. V shed 1 base, J shed 3 bases, and the junction held 6 bases outside the gene matches. Germline loops: CDR1 LGHDT, CDR2 YNNKEL (reference sequence). The DNA of the CDR3 is TGTGCCAGCAGCCAAGTCCCAAGGGAGGGCTACGAGCAGTACTTC. This encodes CASSQVPREGYEQYF.

The chain has TRBV20-1 and TRBJ2-1, with D perhaps matching TRBD1 (6 bases). The germline V gene has CDR1 DFQATT and CDR2 SNEGSKA (reference sequence). The CDR3 is 15 amino acids. V lost 3 bases and J 4 bases, leaving 16 bases between the germline ends. CDR3 residues: CSASASTGRYNEQFF. CDR3 in DNA: TGCAGTGCTAGTGCGTCAACAGGGCGGTACAATGAGCAGTTCTTC.

This chain joins TRBV3-1 (or the pseudogene TRBV3-2) and TRBJ2-3, with D maybe TRBD1 (7 bases). V dropped 4 bases and J dropped 1 base, with 18 bases sitting between them. The CDR3 is 17 residues long. CDR1 and CDR2 from the germline V gene are LGHDT and YNNKEL (reference sequence). CDR3 bases: TGTGCCAGCAGCCCAGGGGGTGTAGGCGGGGGCACAGATACGCAGTATTTT. Protein product: CASSPGGVGGGTDTQYF.

This chain uses TRBV7-9 with TRBJ1-1; the match to TRBD1 covers 7 bases. V was pared by 5 bases and J by 2 bases, with 8 bases of the junction left unmatched. The CDR3 has 15 residues. Germline V gene data show CDR1 as SEHNR and CDR2 as FQNEAQ (reference sequence). CDR3 in amino acids: CASSGTGTANTEAFF. The CDR3 DNA reads as TGTGCCAGCAGCGGGACCGGGACAGCTAACACTGAAGCTTTCTTT.